The entry that follows covers one T cell receptor (beta chain) sequence. The data derive from a study of blood T cell repertoires in COVID-19. On the study more broadly: Acute and convalescent COVID-19 specimens originated in the United States, Italy and Spain. From T cells, B-cell-depleted T cells, or PBMCs came the material, which was cDNA or gDNA.

The protocol was immunoSEQ multiplex PCR, while the TCRdb copy is restricted to in-frame clones and leaves out a portion. Among roughly 120,000 clones, around four fifths were seen once, and the ten largest hold roughly 18%. Per germline, CDR1 SGHTA and CDR2 FQGNSA. The CDR3 loop spans 14 amino acids. V lost 5 bases and J lost 7; bases outside the gene matches: 7. This rearrangement joins TRBV7-2 to TRBJ2-7, with 11 bases lining up with TRBD2. The sequence derives from an older woman with acute or convalescent COVID-19. The source material was peripheral blood. The CDR3 bases are TGTGCCAGCAGCATAACTAGCGGGAGTAATGAGCAGTACTTC. Its translation: CASSITSGSNEQYF.